These 12 T cell receptor beta chains came from one sample sequenced in a study of T-cell reconstitution after alpha-beta-depleted transplantation in children. Using unique molecular identifiers, the investigators prepared the TCRbeta library. TCRdb reprocessed the PCR reads with MiXCR, giving one entry per CDR3 protein. Of 600,000 to 700,000 distinct CDR3 sequences listed, about an eighth were seen once; the top ten hold around 0.76%. The sequenced sample was PBMCs, obtained before TCRalphabeta/CD19-depleted stem cell transplant. The source is a girl aged 2 to 10 with congenital amegakaryocytic thrombocytopenia, due to receive a stem cell transplant.

This rearrangement joins TRBV28 to TRBJ2-7; TRBD2 matches at 8 bases. Trimming took 6 bases from V and 3 from J; bases not matched to a gene: 19. This CDR3 region has 18 residues. Germline CDR1 and CDR2: MDHEN and SYDVKM. The CDR3 bases are TGTGCCAGCAGCCCTTGGGGGGCGGGAGGTTCGTTCAACTACGAGCAGTACTTC. It translates to CASSPWGAGGSFNYEQYF. Full variable domain (rest looked up from reference TRBV28 and TRBJ2-7): DVKVTQSSRYLVKRTGEKVFLECVQDMDHENMFWYRQDPGLGLRLIYFSYDVKMKEKGDIPEGYSVSREKKERFSLILESASTNQTSMYLCASSPWGAGGSFNYEQYFGPGTRLTVT.

In its sample, this clonotype was seen many times. The rearrangement uses TRBV20-1 and TRBJ2-1; 12 bases align to TRBD2. Germline trimming cut 0 bases from V and 8 bases from J; bases unmatched to any gene: 11. Looked up from germline, CDR1 is DFQATT and CDR2 is SNEGSKA (reference sequence). There are 17 residues in the CDR3. This CDR3 reads CSARDKGGLAGFYEQFF. In DNA, the CDR3 is TGCAGTGCTAGAGATAAGGGGGGACTAGCGGGTTTCTATGAGCAGTTCTTC.

The sample holds a few counts of this clonotype. The V gene is TRBV15, the J gene TRBJ2-7; D unresolved. The CDR3 extends over 15 amino acids. Trimming pared 0 bases from V and 2 bases from J, leaving 11 bases between. Looked up from germline, CDR1 is LNHNV and CDR2 is YYDKDF (reference sequence). CDR3 in DNA: TGTGCCACCAGCAGAGATACAGCCTTTCCCTACGAGCAGTACTTC. It specifies CATSRDTAFPYEQYF.

The CDR3 loop is CASSLSEGSEAFF. The CDR3 DNA is TGTGCCAGCAGCTTATCAGAAGGTAGTGAAGCTTTCTTT. The chain recombines TRBV7-9 with TRBJ1-1; D is uncertain. The V gene's germline CDR1 is SEHNR and CDR2 FQNEAQ (reference sequence). Deletions cut 2 bases from V and 7 bases from J, with 11 bases between. The CDR3 has 13 amino acids. Combining the CDR3 with reference TRBV7-9 and TRBJ1-1 gives the whole variable domain DTGVSQNPRHKITKRGQNVTFRCDPISEHNRLYWYRQTLGQGPEFLTYFQNEAQLEKSRLLSDRFSAERPKGSFSTLEIQRTEQGDSAMYLCASSLSEGSEAFFGQGTRLTVV.

This clonotype was seen ten or more times. This chain joins TRBV5-1 and TRBJ2-1; possibly TRBD1 for D (6 bases). Per germline, CDR1 SGHRS and CDR2 YFSETQ. V was trimmed by 7 bases and J by 4 bases, leaving 15 bases between them. CDR3 length: 14 amino acids. The CDR3 sequence is CASAQGPGYNEQFF. In DNA, the CDR3 is TGCGCCAGCGCTCAGGGGCCAGGATACAATGAGCAGTTCTTC.

This clonotype was counted at least ten times. V gene TRBV12-3 or TRBV12-4 combines with J gene TRBJ2-3; no definite D call. V gave up 10 bases and J gave up 1 base, with 9 bases separating them. This CDR3 is built from 12 residues. The CDR3 loop is CATKGGTDTQYF. CDR3 DNA: TGTGCCACCAAGGGTGGCACAGATACGCAGTATTTT.

The J gene is TRBJ1-1, the V gene TRBV6-1; D unclear. The CDR3 length is 16 residues. V gave up 6 bases and J gave up 3 bases, with 20 bases separating them. Germline CDR1 is MNHNS and CDR2 is SASEGT. CDR3 in DNA: TGTGCCAGCAGGCCCTGGAGTTCGGGAAGGGACACTGAAGCTTTCTTT. It specifies CASRPWSSGRDTEAFF.

This clonotype was seen many times. This rearrangement joins TRBV5-1 to TRBJ2-1; 7 positions match TRBD1. This CDR3 comprises 17 residues. Germline-derived CDR1 and CDR2 are SGHRS and YFSETQ. The V and J ends lost 7 bases and 2 bases, in that order; junction bases with no gene match: 15. The CDR3 is CASRSEWGTEAYNEQFF. Written as DNA, the CDR3 is TGCGCCAGCCGATCCGAGTGGGGGACAGAAGCCTACAATGAGCAGTTCTTC.

This chain joins TRBV29-1 and TRBJ2-7; 9 nucleotides match TRBD1. With 7 bases clipped from V and 2 bases from J, the junction kept 6 bases outside the gene matches. There are 13 residues in the CDR3. Germline assignment: CDR1 SQVTM and CDR2 ANQGSEA. CDR3 residues: CSAAGQGTYEQYF. DNA of the CDR3: TGCAGCGCCGCTGGACAGGGGACCTACGAGCAGTACTTC.

The rearrangement joins TRBV5-1 to TRBJ2-7, with unresolved D. Germline CDR1 reads SGHRS; CDR2 reads YFSETQ. The CDR3 runs to 13 residues. The V end lost 0 bases, the J end lost 3 bases, and 7 bases lay between the germline ends. The CDR3 DNA reads TGCGCCAGCAGCTTGGAACACTTCTACGAGCAGTACTTC. This codes for CASSLEHFYEQYF.

The V gene is TRBV5-5, the J gene TRBJ2-2; 11 bases align to TRBD1. The CDR3 extends over 17 amino acids. In germline, CDR1 is SGHKS, CDR2 YYEKEE (reference sequence). The J segment lost 7 bases and the V segment lost 4 bases, leaving 12 bases of the junction unmatched. In DNA, the CDR3 is TGTGCCAGCAGCCCTTACGAGGGACAGGGGGTTGGCGGGGAGCTGTTTTTT. It specifies CASSPYEGQGVGGELFF.

The chain links TRBV11-2 to TRBJ2-3; D is unclear. The germline gives CDR1 SGHAT, CDR2 FQNNGV. V was clipped by 0 bases and J by 2 bases, with 6 bases between them. CDR3 length: 14 amino acids. The CDR3 spells CASSLDAATDTQYF. The CDR3 DNA sequence: TGTGCCAGCAGCTTAGATGCGGCCACAGATACGCAGTATTTT.